Listed here are 10 T cell receptor beta chains from one sample, sequenced in a study of cytomegalovirus exposure and HLA in healthy donors (dated by TCRdb to about 2017). Library prep was done by the immunoSEQ multiplex PCR assay. For the multiplex PCR, a mixture combining 60 forward primers for TCR Vbeta segments and 13 reverse primers for TCR Jbeta segments was used. TCRdb holds this immuneACCESS table with in-frame rearrangements only. Some clones are missing; in checked studies, unresolved V genes explain under half, and the rest has no known cause. The sample table contains some 130,000 clones; only one count was recorded for 75% of them. The ten largest clones capture about 6.5% of the sample. The sample comprised PBMCs. The receptors shown here come from a man in his thirties or forties in good health and CMV-seronegative.

The V and J genes are TRBV13 and TRBJ1-2; D is possibly TRBD1 (6 bases). The germline V and J ends were trimmed by 3 bases and 7 bases, with 15 bases remaining between them. This CDR3 has 14 residues. Germline V gene lookup returns CDR1 PRHDT and CDR2 FYEKMQ (reference sequence). CDR3 DNA sequence: TGTGCCAGCAGCTTGATTGGGGGCACGGGTGGCTACACCTTC. Its protein is CASSLIGGTGGYTF.

The gene calls are TRBV6-1 and TRBJ2-1, with 10 nucleotides matching TRBD2. With 4 bases clipped from V and 8 bases from J, the junction kept 11 bases outside the gene matches. There are 16 residues in the CDR3. Looked up from germline, CDR1 is MNHNS and CDR2 is SASEGT. The CDR3 loop is CASSGLAGGSFDEQFF. CDR3 sequence (DNA): TGTGCCAGCAGTGGTTTAGCGGGAGGTAGTTTTGATGAGCAGTTCTTC.

The V call is TRBV6-6, the J call TRBJ2-2; D unresolved. Per the germline V gene, CDR1 is MNHNY and CDR2 is SVGAGI (reference sequence). Trimming left V 2 bases short and J 4 bases short, with 5 bases between. The CDR3 runs to 13 residues. This CDR3 reads CASSYKSTGELFF. In DNA form, the CDR3 reads TGTGCCAGCAGTTACAAGAGCACCGGGGAGCTGTTTTTT.

This clone was counted a single time. The gene calls are TRBV6-6 and TRBJ2-7; TRBD2 matches 11 bases. J gave up 6 bases and V 8 bases, and 12 bases lay outside the gene matches. The CDR3 is made up of 15 amino acids. Germline lookup yields CDR1 MNHNY and CDR2 SVGAGI (reference sequence). The CDR3 region has the DNA TGTGCCAGCCAAAGTCCGAGTAGCGGGAGGGGCGAGCAGTACTTC. This translates into CASQSPSSGRGEQYF.

The V gene is TRBV9, the J gene TRBJ1-4; 9 positions match TRBD1. The J segment lost 8 bases and the V segment lost 4 bases, leaving 9 bases of the junction unmatched. The length of the CDR3 is 15 residues. The V gene's germline CDR1 is SGDLS and CDR2 YYNGEE. CDR3 sequence (DNA): TGTGCCAGCAGCATAAGGACAGGGGAGACCGAAAAACTGTTTTTT. Translating gives CASSIRTGETEKLFF. Variable domain in full (rest from reference TRBV9 and TRBJ1-4): DSGVTQTPKHLITATGQRVTLRCSPRSGDLSVYWYQQSLDQGLQFLIQYYNGEERAKGNILERFSAQQFPDLHSELNLSSLELGDSALYFCASSIRTGETEKLFFGSGTQLSVL.

The chain combines TRBV19 with TRBJ1-1; D is perhaps TRBD1 (5 bases). The CDR3 has 12 residues. V was pared by 9 bases and J by 2 bases, with 10 bases between. Germline CDR1 is LNHDA and CDR2 is SQIVND (reference sequence). The CDR3 nucleotides are TGTGCCAGCGCAGGGCGTAACACTGAAGCTTTCTTT. Its translation: CASAGRNTEAFF.

This sequence joins TRBV11-2 and TRBJ1-4; TRBD1 matches at 10 bases. This CDR3 has 14 amino acids. V lost 5 bases to trimming and J lost 8 bases; unmatched junction nucleotides: 5. The germline gives CDR1 SGHAT, CDR2 FQNNGV. This CDR3 reads CASSPGQGNEKLFF. CDR3 nucleotides: TGTGCCAGCAGCCCGGGACAGGGGAACGAAAAACTGTTTTTT.

This clone was counted a single time. At one of its ends the junction is not consistent with the germline gene, which may arise from a read error. V usage is TRBV29-1 and J usage is TRBJ2-6, with D maybe TRBD1 (5 bases). CDR3 length: 12 residues. Germline CDR1 SQVTM, CDR2 ANQGSEA. The CDR3 nucleotides are TGCAGCGTTGATGTTGGGGCCAACGGCCTGACTTTC. Residues: CSVDVGANGLTF.

V gene TRBV2 combines with J gene TRBJ1-1; D uncertain. The germline CDR1 and CDR2 sequences are SNHLY and FYNNEI. CDR3 length equals 13 residues. Trimming removed 3 bases from V and 6 bases from J, with 11 bases in between. In DNA form, the CDR3 reads TGTGCCAGCAGTGATGAGGTTCAGTCTGAAGCTTTCTTT. Amino acid sequence: CASSDEVQSEAFF. Based on the CDR3 plus reference TRBV2 and TRBJ1-1, the full variable domain is EPEVTQTPSHQVTQMGQEVILRCVPISNHLYFYWYRQILGQKVEFLVSFYNNEISEKSEIFDDQFSVERPDGSNFTLKIRSTKLEDSAMYFCASSDEVQSEAFFGQGTRLTVV.

In its sample, this clone was seen a few times. This chain connects TRBV6-7 to TRBJ2-7; a weak D match, TRBD1 (5 bases). TRBV6-7 is filed as an ORF, its function uncertain. The CDR3 runs to 19 residues. V was trimmed by 4 bases and J by 3 bases, leaving 28 bases between them. The CDR3 DNA reads as TGTGCCAGCAGTTTCTCCCCCCCCCGACAGTGCGGCGTTTACTACGAGCAGTACTTC. It yields the protein CASSFSPPRQCGVYYEQYF.